The text below deals with one T cell receptor (beta chain). The PCR contained 60 Vbeta and 13 Jbeta primers. Only in-frame clones appear in the TCRdb table, and some are missing; sequencing was by immunoSEQ multiplex PCR. Here the sample spans about 230,000 clones, 78% being singletons. V was shortened by 5 bases and J by 5 bases, with 15 bases between the two germline ends. This CDR3 has 14 residues. Germline V CDR1 and CDR2: LNHDA, SQIVND (reference sequence). The sample is drawn from a study of cytomegalovirus exposure and HLA in healthy donors. At the level of the study: In an earlier analysis, 95 million to 140 million unique TCR beta sequences were found from 150 million to 200 million T cells.

This receptor was obtained from a boy younger than 18 in good health and CMV-seronegative. Sequencing was done on a sample of PBMCs. The V call is TRBV19, the J call TRBJ1-2; weak D call: TRBD1 (6 bases). CDR3 residues: CASSLRGRGYGYTF. DNA of the CDR3: TGTGCCAGTAGTTTGCGGGGGCGAGGGTATGGCTACACCTTC.